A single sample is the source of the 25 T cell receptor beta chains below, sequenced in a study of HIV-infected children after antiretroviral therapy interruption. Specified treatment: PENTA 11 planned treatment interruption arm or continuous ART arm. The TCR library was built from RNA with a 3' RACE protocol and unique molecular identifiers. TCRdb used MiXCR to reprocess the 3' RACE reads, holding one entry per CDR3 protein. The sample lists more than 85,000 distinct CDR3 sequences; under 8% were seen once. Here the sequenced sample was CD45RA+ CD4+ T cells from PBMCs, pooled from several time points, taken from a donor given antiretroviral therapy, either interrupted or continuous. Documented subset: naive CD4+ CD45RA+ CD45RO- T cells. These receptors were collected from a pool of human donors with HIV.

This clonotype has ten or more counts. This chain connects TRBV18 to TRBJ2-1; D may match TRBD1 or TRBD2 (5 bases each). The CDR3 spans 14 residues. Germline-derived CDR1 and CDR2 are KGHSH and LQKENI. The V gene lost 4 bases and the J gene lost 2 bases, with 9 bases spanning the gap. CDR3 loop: CASSLRDPYNEQFF. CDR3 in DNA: TGTGCCAGCTCACTCCGGGACCCCTACAATGAGCAGTTCTTC.

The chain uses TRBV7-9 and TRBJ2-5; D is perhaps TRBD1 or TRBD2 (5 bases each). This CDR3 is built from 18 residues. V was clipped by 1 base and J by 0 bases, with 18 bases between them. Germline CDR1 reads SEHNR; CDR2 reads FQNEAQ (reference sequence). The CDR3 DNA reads TGTGCCAGCAGCTTAGTAAGGTTGGCAGGGACCGACCAAGAGACCCAGTACTTC. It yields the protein CASSLVRLAGTDQETQYF. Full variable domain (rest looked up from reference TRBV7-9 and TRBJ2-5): DTGVSQNPRHKITKRGQNVTFRCDPISEHNRLYWYRQTLGQGPEFLTYFQNEAQLEKSRLLSDRFSAERPKGSFSTLEIQRTEQGDSAMYLCASSLVRLAGTDQETQYFGPGTRLLVL.

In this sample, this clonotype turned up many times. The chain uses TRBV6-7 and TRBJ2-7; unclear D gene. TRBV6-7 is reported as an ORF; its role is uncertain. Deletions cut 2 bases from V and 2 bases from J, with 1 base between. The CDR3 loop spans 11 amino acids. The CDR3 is CASSYPYEQYF. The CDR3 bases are TGTGCCAGCAGTTACCCCTACGAGCAGTACTTC.

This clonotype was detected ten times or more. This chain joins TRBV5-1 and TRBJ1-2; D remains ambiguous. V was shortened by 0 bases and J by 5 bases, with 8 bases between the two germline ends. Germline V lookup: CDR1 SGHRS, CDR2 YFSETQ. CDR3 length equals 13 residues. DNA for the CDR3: TGCGCCAGCAGCTTGGGCTTACAGTATGGCTACACCTTC. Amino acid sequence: CASSLGLQYGYTF.

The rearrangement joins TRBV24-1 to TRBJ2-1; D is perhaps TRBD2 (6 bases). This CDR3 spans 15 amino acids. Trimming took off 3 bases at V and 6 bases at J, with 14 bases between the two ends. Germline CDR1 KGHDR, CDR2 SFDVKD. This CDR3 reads CATSDPQRGGNEQFF. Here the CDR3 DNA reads TGTGCCACCAGTGATCCCCAAAGGGGAGGCAATGAGCAGTTCTTC.

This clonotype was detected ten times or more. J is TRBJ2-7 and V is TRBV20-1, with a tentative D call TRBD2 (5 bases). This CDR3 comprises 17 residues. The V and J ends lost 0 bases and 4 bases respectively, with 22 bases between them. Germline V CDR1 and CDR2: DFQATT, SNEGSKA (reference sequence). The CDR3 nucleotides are TGCAGTGCTAGAGATCTACTTAGTAGAAGAGGGCCGTACGAGCAGTACTTC. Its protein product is CSARDLLSRRGPYEQYF.

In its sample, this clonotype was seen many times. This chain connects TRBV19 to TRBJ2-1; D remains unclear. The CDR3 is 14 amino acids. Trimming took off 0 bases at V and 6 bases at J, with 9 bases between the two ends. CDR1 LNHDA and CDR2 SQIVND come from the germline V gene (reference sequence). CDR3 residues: CASSIDDIANEQFF. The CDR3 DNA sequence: TGTGCCAGTAGTATAGACGACATAGCCAATGAGCAGTTCTTC.

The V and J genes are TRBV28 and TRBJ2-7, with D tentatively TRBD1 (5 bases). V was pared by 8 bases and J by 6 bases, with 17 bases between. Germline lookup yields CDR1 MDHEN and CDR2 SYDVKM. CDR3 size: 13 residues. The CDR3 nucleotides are TGTGCCAGCCAGGGCCGGGCGTTGGGCGAGCAGTACTTC. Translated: CASQGRALGEQYF.

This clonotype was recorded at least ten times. The CDR3, as DNA: TGTGCCAGCAGCTTAGCGTACAACTATGGCTACACCTTC. Its translation: CASSLAYNYGYTF. The chain couples TRBV7-2 to TRBJ1-2; D not resolved. In germline, CDR1 is SGHTA, CDR2 FQGNSA. The CDR3 spans 13 residues. V was clipped by 0 bases and J by 2 bases, with 4 bases between them.

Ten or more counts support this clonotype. The CDR3 bases are TGTGCCAGCAGTCTTAGCGGGGGGGCCATCAATGAGCAGTTCTTC. Translation gives CASSLSGGAINEQFF. This rearrangement joins TRBV12-3 or TRBV12-4 to TRBJ2-1, with 11 positions matching TRBD2. J gave up 6 bases and V 5 bases, and 6 bases lay outside the gene matches. The CDR3 contains 15 residues.

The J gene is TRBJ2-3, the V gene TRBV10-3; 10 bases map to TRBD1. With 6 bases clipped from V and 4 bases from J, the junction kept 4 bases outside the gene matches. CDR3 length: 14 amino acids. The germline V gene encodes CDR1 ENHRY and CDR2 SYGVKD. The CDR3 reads CAISPGTGADTQYF. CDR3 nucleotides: TGTGCCATCAGCCCCGGGACAGGGGCAGATACGCAGTATTTT.

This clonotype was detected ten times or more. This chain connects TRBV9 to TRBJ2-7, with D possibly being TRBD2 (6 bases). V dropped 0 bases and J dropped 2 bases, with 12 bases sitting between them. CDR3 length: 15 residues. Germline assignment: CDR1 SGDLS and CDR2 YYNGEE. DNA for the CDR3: TGTGCCAGCAGCGTAGGGAGGGCCGACACCTACGAGCAGTACTTC. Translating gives CASSVGRADTYEQYF.

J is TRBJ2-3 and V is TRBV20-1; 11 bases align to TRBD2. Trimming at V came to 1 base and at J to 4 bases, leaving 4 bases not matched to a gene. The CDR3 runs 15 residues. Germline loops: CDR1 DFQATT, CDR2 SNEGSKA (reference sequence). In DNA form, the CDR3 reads TGCAGTGCTAGAGTACCTAGCGGGGGGTCAGATACGCAGTATTTT. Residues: CSARVPSGGSDTQYF.

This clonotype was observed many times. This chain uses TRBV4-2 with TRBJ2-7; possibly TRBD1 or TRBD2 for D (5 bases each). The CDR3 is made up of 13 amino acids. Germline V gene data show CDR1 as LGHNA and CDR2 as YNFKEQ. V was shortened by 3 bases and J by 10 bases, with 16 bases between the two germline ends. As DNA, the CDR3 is TGTGCCAGCAGCCAGGACTGGGGGTATGAACAGTACTTC. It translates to CASSQDWGYEQYF.

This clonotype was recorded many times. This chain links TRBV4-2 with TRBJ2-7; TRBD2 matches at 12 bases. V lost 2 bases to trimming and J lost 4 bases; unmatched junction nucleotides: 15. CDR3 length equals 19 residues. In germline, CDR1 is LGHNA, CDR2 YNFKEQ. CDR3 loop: CASSQLSGLAGSLSYEQYF. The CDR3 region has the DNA TGTGCCAGCAGCCAATTATCGGGACTAGCGGGCAGTCTGTCATACGAGCAGTACTTC.

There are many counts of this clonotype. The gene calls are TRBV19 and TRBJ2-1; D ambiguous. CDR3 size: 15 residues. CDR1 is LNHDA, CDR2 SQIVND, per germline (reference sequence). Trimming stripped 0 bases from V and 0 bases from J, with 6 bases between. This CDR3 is CASSIDLRSYNEQFF. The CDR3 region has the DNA TGTGCCAGTAGTATAGACTTACGCTCCTACAATGAGCAGTTCTTC.

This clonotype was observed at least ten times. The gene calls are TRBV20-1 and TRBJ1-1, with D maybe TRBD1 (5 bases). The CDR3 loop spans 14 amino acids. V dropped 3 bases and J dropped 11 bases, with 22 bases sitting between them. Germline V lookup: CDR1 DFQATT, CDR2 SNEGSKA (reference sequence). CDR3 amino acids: CSARHTGTPFGAFF. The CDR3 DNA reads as TGCAGTGCTAGGCACACCGGGACCCCTTTTGGGGCTTTCTTT.

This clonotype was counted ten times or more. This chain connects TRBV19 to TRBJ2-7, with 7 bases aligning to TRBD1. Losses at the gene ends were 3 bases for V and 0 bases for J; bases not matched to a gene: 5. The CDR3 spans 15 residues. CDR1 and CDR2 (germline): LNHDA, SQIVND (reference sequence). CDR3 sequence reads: CASSIQGQSSYEQYF. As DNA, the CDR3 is TGTGCCAGTAGTATCCAGGGACAGTCCTCCTACGAGCAGTACTTC.

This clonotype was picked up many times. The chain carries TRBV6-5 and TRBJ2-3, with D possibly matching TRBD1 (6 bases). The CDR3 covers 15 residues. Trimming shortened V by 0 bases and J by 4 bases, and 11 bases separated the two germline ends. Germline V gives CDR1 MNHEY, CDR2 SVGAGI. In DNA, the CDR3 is TGTGCCAGCAGTTACTCGTTGGGGGCGGCAGATACGCAGTATTTT. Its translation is CASSYSLGAADTQYF.

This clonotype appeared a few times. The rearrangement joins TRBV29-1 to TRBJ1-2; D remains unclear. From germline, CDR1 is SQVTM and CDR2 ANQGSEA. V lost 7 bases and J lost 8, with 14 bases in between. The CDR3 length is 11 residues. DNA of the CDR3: TGCAGCGCGGGAGGGCAGCCGGGCTACACCTTC. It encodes CSAGGQPGYTF.

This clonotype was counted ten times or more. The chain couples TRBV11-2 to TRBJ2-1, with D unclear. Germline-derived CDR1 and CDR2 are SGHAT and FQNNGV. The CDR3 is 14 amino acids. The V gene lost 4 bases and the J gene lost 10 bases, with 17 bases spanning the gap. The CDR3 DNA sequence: TGTGCCAGCAGCTCGTTCACTAACCTTCTGGAGCAGTTCTTC. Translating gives CASSSFTNLLEQFF.

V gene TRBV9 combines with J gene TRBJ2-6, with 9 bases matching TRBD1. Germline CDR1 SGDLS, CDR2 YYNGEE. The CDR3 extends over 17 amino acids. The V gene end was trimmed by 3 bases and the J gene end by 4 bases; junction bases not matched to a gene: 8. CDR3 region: CASSGLDRGFGANVLTF. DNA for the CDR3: TGTGCCAGCAGCGGACTCGACAGGGGGTTCGGGGCCAACGTCCTGACTTTC.

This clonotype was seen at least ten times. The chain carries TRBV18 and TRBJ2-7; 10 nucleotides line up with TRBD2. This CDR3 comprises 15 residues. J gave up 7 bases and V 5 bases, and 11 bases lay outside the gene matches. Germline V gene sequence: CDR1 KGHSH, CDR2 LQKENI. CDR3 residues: CASSGGLAGVGEQYF. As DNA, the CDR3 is TGTGCCAGCTCAGGAGGGCTAGCGGGAGTCGGTGAGCAGTACTTC.

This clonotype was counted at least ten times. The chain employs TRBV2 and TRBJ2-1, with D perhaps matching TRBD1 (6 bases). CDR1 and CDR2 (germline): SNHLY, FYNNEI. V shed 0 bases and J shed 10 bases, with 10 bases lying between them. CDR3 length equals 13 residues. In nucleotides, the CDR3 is TGTGCCAGCAGTGAAGCGGACAGATTAGAGCAGTTCTTC. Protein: CASSEADRLEQFF.

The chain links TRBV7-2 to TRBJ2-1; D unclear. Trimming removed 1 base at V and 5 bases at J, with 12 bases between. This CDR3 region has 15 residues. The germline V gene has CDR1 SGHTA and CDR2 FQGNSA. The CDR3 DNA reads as TGTGCCAGCAGCTTAGTTGGTAGTGCCGACAATGAGCAGTTCTTC. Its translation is CASSLVGSADNEQFF.